The T cell receptor beta chain under discussion was sequenced for a study of T-cell memory formation after mild COVID-19. In the study overall: The TCR clusters were mostly specific to one donor.

Study outcomes and limitations: Balance between CD4 and CD8 was seen in clones contracting day 15 to 85, and a CD4+ lean was seen in later expanders.

Trimming pared 3 bases from V and 4 bases from J, leaving 7 bases between. The germline CDR1 and CDR2 sequences are SEHNR and FQNEAQ (reference sequence). The CDR3 is made up of 13 amino acids. This clonotype was counted a few times. Its antigen is still unknown. 5'RACE primed at constant segments yielded TCR alpha and TCR beta cDNA libraries bearing sample barcodes and UMIs. TCRdb itself ran the 5' RACE reads through MiXCR, one entry per CDR3 protein. The sample lists around 200,000 distinct CDR3 sequences; approximately 30% were seen once. The source of this sequence is an adult woman who had mild COVID-19 (a few samples of this study predate the infection). Cell type and time point are not known. The gene calls are TRBV7-9 and TRBJ2-1; D unclear. The specimen sequenced was PBMCs or a T cell subset sorted from them (not recorded which). The CDR3 nucleotides are TGTGCCAGCAGCTTCGCCCTATACAATGAGCAGTTCTTC. Translation gives CASSFALYNEQFF.